The rows below give T cell receptor beta chains drawn from one sample of a study of cytomegalovirus exposure and HLA in healthy donors. Measured with immunoSEQ multiplex PCR; TCRdb has only the in-frame clones, and not every one. The table includes 60,000 or so clones, 90% detected once. The sample taken for sequencing was PBMCs. The source is a man in his late teens or twenties in good health and CMV-seronegative. CDR3s include the opening cysteine and the closing phenylalanine or tryptophan. The D gene is left open where the match is weak. Part of the rows lack a size; the others show once, few, many or a class for expanded clones.

clone_size cdr3_length j_call d_call v_call cdr3_nt cdr3_aa
- 14 TRBJ2-7 TRBD1 TRBV5-1 TGCGCCAGCAGCGCCCGGGACAGGGGGAACGAGCAGTACTTC CASSARDRGNEQYF
- 12 TRBJ1-1 TRBD1 TRBV29-1 TGCAGCGTTGACCAGGGGGGAGCTGAAGCTTTCTTT CSVDQGGAEAFF
- 14 TRBJ1-1 TRBD1 TRBV30 TGTGCCTGGACCTCAGGGGGCGCGGTCACTGAAGCTTTCTTT CAWTSGGAVTEAFF
once 13 TRBJ1-2 TRBD1 TRBV29-1 TGCAGCGCCGGGACAGGGGAAGTCTATGGCTACACCTTC CSAGTGEVYGYTF
- 13 TRBJ1-2 - TRBV5-1 TGCGCCAGCAGCACAAAAGAAAACTATGGCTACACCTTC CASSTKENYGYTF
- 14 TRBJ2-1 - TRBV2 TGTGCCAGCAGTGAAGAGAGAGAACAGCCTGAGCAGTTCTTC CASSEEREQPEQFF
once 15 TRBJ2-7 TRBD1 TRBV6-5 TGTGCCAGCAGTCCGGGACAGGGGGGATTCTACGAGCAGTACTTC CASSPGQGGFYEQYF
- 15 TRBJ2-7 - TRBV28 TGTGCCAGCAGGCCCAGGGAAAAGGGGCCTTACGAGCAGTACTTC CASRPREKGPYEQYF
- 19 TRBJ2-5 - TRBV21-1 TGTGCCAGCAGCTCGCCTTGGACAGGGAGCCCGACGTACCAAGAGACCCAGTACTTC CASSSPWTGSPTYQETQYF
- 14 TRBJ2-7 TRBD1 TRBV2 TGTGCCAGCACCCGGACAGGCCGAGCCTACGAGCAGTACTTC CASTRTGRAYEQYF
- 13 TRBJ2-7 - TRBV6-5 TGTGCCAGCAGTTACCAGGGGCTAAACGAGCAGTACTTC CASSYQGLNEQYF
- 15 TRBJ2-7 - TRBV27 TGTGCCAGCAGTTCGGACACCTCGCAAGCCTACGAGCAGTACTTC CASSSDTSQAYEQYF
- 16 TRBJ2-2 TRBD2 TRBV7-2 TGTGCCAGCAGCTCCGGACTAGCGCGGGTCACCGGGGAGCTGTTTTTT CASSSGLARVTGELFF
- 15 TRBJ1-1 - TRBV9 TGTGCCAGCACCCCCGGTGGGGGGACGGACGCTGAAGCTTTCTTT CASTPGGGTDAEAFF
- 16 TRBJ2-3 TRBD2 TRBV15 TGTGCCACCAGCGGACTAGCGGGGGTCCGGGCAGATACGCAGTATTTT CATSGLAGVRADTQYF
- 13 TRBJ2-1 TRBD1 TRBV2 TGTGCCGGAAAGGAGACAGGGACCAATGAGCAGTTCTTC CAGKETGTNEQFF
- 15 TRBJ2-7 - TRBV18 TGTGCCAGCTCACCTGAGACTAGACGGGGCTACGAGCAGTACTTC CASSPETRRGYEQYF
- 15 TRBJ2-1 TRBD2 TRBV11-3 TGTGCCAGCAGCTTAGAGCTAGCGGGAGATAATGAGCAGTTCTTC CASSLELAGDNEQFF
- 16 TRBJ2-7 TRBD2 TRBV5-1 TGCGCCAGCAGCTTGGCGGTAGCGGGAGGGCCTTACGAGCAGTACTTC CASSLAVAGGPYEQYF
- 15 TRBJ1-3 TRBD1 TRBV4-1 TGCGCCAGCAGCCCGACAGGGACTTCTGGAAACACCATATATTTT CASSPTGTSGNTIYF
- 14 TRBJ2-2 - TRBV7-2 TGTGCCAGCAGCTTACCGTCGGTCCCCGGGGAGCTGTTTTTT CASSLPSVPGELFF
- 11 TRBJ2-1 - TRBV2 TGTGCCAGCGGTCAGTACAATGAGCAGTTCTTC CASGQYNEQFF
- 17 TRBJ2-1 - TRBV21-1 TGTGCCAGCAGCACACACGGGGGTGGCCGACACTACAATGAGCAGTTCTTC CASSTHGGGRHYNEQFF
- 16 TRBJ2-3 TRBD2 TRBV16 TGTGCCAGCAGCCAATCGGCGGGAGGGGTCTACGATACGCAGTATTTT CASSQSAGGVYDTQYF
- 12 TRBJ2-1 TRBD2 TRBV6-5 TGTGCCAGCGGAGCGGGAGTACCCGAGCAGTTCTTC CASGAGVPEQFF
- 10 TRBJ2-7 - TRBV28 TGTGCCAGCAGTTTTAGAGAGCAGTACTTC CASSFREQYF
once 14 TRBJ2-3 TRBD1 TRBV6-5 TGTGCTTACGCCGGGACAGTAAAGACAGATACGCAGTATTTT CAYAGTVKTDTQYF
- 17 TRBJ2-7 TRBD2 TRBV5-1 TGCGCCAGCAGCTTGGGGACTAGCGGAAGGGCGGGCTACGAGCAGTACTTC CASSLGTSGRAGYEQYF
- 15 TRBJ2-3 TRBD2 TRBV7-3 TGTGCCAGCAGCCTTAGCGGGAGGCCAACAGATACGCAGTATTTT CASSLSGRPTDTQYF
few 14 TRBJ1-2 - TRBV25-1 TGTGCCAGCAGTGAAGTCGGGGGTTACTATGGCTACACCTTC CASSEVGGYYGYTF
- 15 TRBJ2-4 TRBD1 TRBV28 TGTGCCAGCAGTCCCGGGACAGGGGGTATAAACATTCAGTACTTC CASSPGTGGINIQYF
- 15 TRBJ2-7 TRBD1 TRBV5-6 TGTGCCAGCAGCCCCGGACAGGGATGGGCCTACGAGCAGTACTTC CASSPGQGWAYEQYF
once 15 TRBJ2-3 TRBD1 TRBV28 TGTGCCAGCACAGGGGGACAGGGGGCTGGGGATACGCAGTATTTT CASTGGQGAGDTQYF
few 15 TRBJ2-2 - TRBV18 TGTGCCAGCTCACCACTGAATGGGGGGATCGGGGAGCTGTTTTTT CASSPLNGGIGELFF
- 13 TRBJ2-7 TRBD1 TRBV29-1 TGCAGCATCCGCTCAGGGGGACGCTACGAGCAGTACTTC CSIRSGGRYEQYF
- 13 TRBJ2-3 - TRBV28 TGTGCCAGCAGTTTCTTATCGGCAGATACGCAGTATTTT CASSFLSADTQYF
- 13 TRBJ2-7 - TRBV2 TGTGCCAGCAGTGTTGGGCGACAATACGAGCAGTACTTC CASSVGRQYEQYF
once 16 TRBJ1-4 - TRBV28 TGTGCCAGCAGGCGGGGGAGGTTGGCAACTAATGAAAAACTGTTTTTT CASRRGRLATNEKLFF
- 15 TRBJ2-1 TRBD2 TRBV4-1 TGCGCCAGCAGCCAAGGTGGGAGGGAGTACAATGAGCAGTTCTTC CASSQGGREYNEQFF
- 16 TRBJ2-3 TRBD2 TRBV9 TGTGCCAGCAGCGTAGTAAGTGGCGGGAGCGGTGATACGCAGTATTTT CASSVVSGGSGDTQYF
- 15 TRBJ2-3 - TRBV6-5 TGTGCCAGCAGTCATACGGACACCAGGCAAGATACGCAGTATTTT CASSHTDTRQDTQYF
- 15 TRBJ2-1 TRBD2 TRBV15 TGTGCCACCAGCCAGACTAGCGGGGGATACAATGAGCAGTTCTTC CATSQTSGGYNEQFF
- 16 TRBJ2-1 - TRBV6-6 TGTGCCAGCAGTCGTCAGCGACAGGGAGGTCGGGGTGAGCAGTTCTTC CASSRQRQGGRGEQFF
- 16 TRBJ1-5 - TRBV5-6 TGTGCCAGCAGCTTGTTCGGTACAGGGAGTAATCAGCCCCAGCATTTT CASSLFGTGSNQPQHF
- 15 TRBJ2-1 - TRBV4-3 TGCGCCAGCAGCCCTCTTGGGAGCTCCTACAATGAGCAGTTCTTC CASSPLGSSYNEQFF
once 16 TRBJ2-5 TRBD2 TRBV4-1 TGCGCCAGCAGCCCCTTTAGAGCGGGAGCGGGGGAGACCCAGTACTTC CASSPFRAGAGETQYF
- 16 TRBJ2-5 - TRBV7-8 TGTGCCAGCAGCTTACAGGGTCTCGCCACAACGGGGACCCAGTACTTC CASSLQGLATTGTQYF
- 19 TRBJ2-1 TRBD2 TRBV5-6 TGTGCCAGCAGCTTGGTTTCTAGCGGGAGGATCTATTACTACAATGAGCAGTTCTTC CASSLVSSGRIYYYNEQFF